This TCR beta chain was found in a study of blood T cell repertoires in COVID-19. Study details: Sites in the United States, Italy and Spain provided acute and convalescent COVID-19 samples. In each case, the material was cDNA or gDNA derived from T cells, B-cell-depleted T cells, or PBMCs.

In the original processing: Amplifying reference gene primers gave estimates of nucleated cell counts. Assay used: immunoSEQ multiplex PCR; TCRdb lists only in-frame clones, some missing. From that table come the V and J calls and clone size; the DNA was used to work out D and trimming. The data show around 240,000 clones, 70% to 85% seen once. This clone was counted a single time. CDR1 SGHAT and CDR2 FQNNGV come from the germline V gene. The CDR3 contains 14 residues. The junction had 6 bases not matched to a gene; V was cut back by 4 bases and J by 5 bases. The V and J genes are TRBV11-2 and TRBJ1-1, with 8 nucleotides matching TRBD1. This clonotype was sampled from a woman of 80 years or more with acute or convalescent COVID-19. Sequences were obtained from peripheral blood. CDR3 nucleotides: TGTGCCAGCAGCTCCCGACAGGGGTCTACTGAAGCTTTCTTT. Translated, it gives CASSSRQGSTEAFF.